Reported below is one T cell receptor (beta chain). Antigen: not known. This specimen comes from a study of graft-versus-host responses after intestinal transplantation. Study-wide background: Among the recipients, all got anti-thymocyte globulin induction and then tacrolimus and steroids for 3 to 4 years.

Generated by immunoSEQ multiplex PCR, the TCRdb table keeps only in-frame clones and is missing some. The sample includes some 40,000 clones, around 90% of them seen just once. Findings and caveats of the study: GvH clones were identified in recipient marrow, with some first appearing in ileum or blood. There was an association between peak levels of circulating GvH clones and early post-transplant HvG declines.

V was pared by 5 bases and J by 4 bases, with 7 bases of the junction left unmatched. Germline V gene sequence: CDR1 SNHLY, CDR2 FYNNEI. There are 14 residues in the CDR3. The specimen comprised PBMCs, sampled around 320 days after intestinal transplant. This rearrangement joins TRBV2 to TRBJ1-1, with 7 bases lining up with TRBD1. The sequence came from a human patient who received an intestinal transplant, so some T cells may come from the graft donor. The chain's CDR3 is CASSRQGEVTEAFF. CDR3 nucleotide sequence: TGTGCCAGCAGTAGACAGGGTGAGGTCACTGAAGCTTTCTTT.